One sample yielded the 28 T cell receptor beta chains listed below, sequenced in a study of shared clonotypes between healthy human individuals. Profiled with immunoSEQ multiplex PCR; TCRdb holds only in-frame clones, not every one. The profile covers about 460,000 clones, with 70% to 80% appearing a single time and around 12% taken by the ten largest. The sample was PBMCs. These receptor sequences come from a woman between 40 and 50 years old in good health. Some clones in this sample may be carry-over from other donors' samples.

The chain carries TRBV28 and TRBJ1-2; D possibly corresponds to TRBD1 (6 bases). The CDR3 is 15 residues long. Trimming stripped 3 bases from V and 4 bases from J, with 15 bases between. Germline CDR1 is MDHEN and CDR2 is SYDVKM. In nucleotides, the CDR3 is TGTGCCAGCAGTTTGGCAGGGGTGTTTGGCTATGGCTACACCTTC. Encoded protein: CASSLAGVFGYGYTF.

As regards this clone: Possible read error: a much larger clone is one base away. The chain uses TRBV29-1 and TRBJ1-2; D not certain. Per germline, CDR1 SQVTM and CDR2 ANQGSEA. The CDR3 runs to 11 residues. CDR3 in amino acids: CSIEEGGGYTF. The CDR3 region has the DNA TGCAGCATTGAAGAGGGAGGTGGCTACACCTTC. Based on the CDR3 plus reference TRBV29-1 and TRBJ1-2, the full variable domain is SAVISQKPSRDICQRGTSLTIQCQVDSQVTMMFWYRQQPGQSLTLIATANQGSEATYESGFVIDKFPISRPNLTFSTLTVSNMSPEDSSIYLCSIEEGGGYTFGSGTRLTVV.

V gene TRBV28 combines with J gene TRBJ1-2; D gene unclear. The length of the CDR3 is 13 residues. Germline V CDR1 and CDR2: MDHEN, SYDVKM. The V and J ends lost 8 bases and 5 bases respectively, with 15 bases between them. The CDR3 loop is CASSSGSRYGYTF. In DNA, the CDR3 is TGTGCCAGCTCTTCGGGGTCGAGATATGGCTACACCTTC.

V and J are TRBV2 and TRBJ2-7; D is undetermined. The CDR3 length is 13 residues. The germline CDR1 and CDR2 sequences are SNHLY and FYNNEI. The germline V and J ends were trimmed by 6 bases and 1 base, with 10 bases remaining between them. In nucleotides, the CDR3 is TGTGCCAGCAGGGAGACTCCTTCCTACGAGCAGTACTTC. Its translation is CASRETPSYEQYF.

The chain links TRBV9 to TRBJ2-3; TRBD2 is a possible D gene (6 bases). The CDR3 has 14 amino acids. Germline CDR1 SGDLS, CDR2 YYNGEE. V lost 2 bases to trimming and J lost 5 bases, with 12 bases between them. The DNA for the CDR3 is TGTGCCAGCAGCGTGCGGGGCGGTGAAGATACGCAGTATTTT. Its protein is CASSVRGGEDTQYF.

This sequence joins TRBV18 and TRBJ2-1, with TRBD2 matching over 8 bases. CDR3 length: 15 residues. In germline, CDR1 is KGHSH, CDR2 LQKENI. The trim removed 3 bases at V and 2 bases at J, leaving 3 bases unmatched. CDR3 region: CASSPIAGPYNEQFF. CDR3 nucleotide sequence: TGTGCCAGCTCACCTATAGCGGGGCCCTACAATGAGCAGTTCTTC.

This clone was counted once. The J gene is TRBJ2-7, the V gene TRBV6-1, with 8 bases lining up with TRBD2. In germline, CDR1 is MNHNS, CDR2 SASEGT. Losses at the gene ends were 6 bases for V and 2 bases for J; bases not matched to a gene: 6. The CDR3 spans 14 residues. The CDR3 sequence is CASRGRGVPYEQYF. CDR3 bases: TGTGCCAGCAGGGGGCGGGGGGTTCCCTACGAGCAGTACTTC.

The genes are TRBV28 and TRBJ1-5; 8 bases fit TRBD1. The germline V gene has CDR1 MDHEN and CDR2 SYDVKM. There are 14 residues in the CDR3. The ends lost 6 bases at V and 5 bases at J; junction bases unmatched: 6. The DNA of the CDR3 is TGTGCCAGCAGCCGACGACAGGGGCATCAGCCCCAGCATTTT. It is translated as CASSRRQGHQPQHF.

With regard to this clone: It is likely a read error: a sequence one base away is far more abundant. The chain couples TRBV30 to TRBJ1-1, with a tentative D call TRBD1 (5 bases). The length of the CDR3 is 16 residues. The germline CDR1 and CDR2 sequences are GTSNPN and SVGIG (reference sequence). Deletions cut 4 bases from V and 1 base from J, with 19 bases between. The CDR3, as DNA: TGTGCCTGGAATAATTCCAGGGTTAGGCCGAACACTGAAGCTTTCTTT. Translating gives CAWNNSRVRPNTEAFF.

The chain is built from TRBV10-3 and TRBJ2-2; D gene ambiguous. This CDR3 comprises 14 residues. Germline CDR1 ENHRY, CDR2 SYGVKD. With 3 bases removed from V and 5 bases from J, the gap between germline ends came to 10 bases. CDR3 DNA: TGTGCCATCAGTGATGCGAGCAAAACCGGGGAGCTGTTTTTT. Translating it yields CAISDASKTGELFF.

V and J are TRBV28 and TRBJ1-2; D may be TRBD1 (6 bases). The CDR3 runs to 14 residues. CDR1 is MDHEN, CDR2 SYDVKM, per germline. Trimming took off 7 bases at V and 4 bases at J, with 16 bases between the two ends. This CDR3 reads CASIPGHQGYGYTF. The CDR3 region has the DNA TGTGCCAGCATTCCGGGACACCAAGGCTATGGCTACACCTTC.

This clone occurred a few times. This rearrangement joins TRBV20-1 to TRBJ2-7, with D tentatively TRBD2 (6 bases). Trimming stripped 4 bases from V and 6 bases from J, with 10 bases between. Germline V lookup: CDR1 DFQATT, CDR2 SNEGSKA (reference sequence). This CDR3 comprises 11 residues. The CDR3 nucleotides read TGCAGTGCTACAAAGACTAGCGAGCAGTACTTC. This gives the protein CSATKTSEQYF.

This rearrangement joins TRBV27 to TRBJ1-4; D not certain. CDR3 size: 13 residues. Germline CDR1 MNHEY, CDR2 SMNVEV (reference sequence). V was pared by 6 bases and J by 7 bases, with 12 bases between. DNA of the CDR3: TGTGCCAGCAGAAAGGCGGAGGGTGAAAAACTGTTTTTT. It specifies CASRKAEGEKLFF.

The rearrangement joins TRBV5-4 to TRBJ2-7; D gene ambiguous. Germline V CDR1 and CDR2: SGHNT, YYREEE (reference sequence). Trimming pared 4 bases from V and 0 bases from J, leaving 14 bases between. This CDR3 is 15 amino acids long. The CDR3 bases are TGTGCCAGCAGCCAAGCCGCCGGGCCCTCCTACGAGCAGTACTTC. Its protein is CASSQAAGPSYEQYF.

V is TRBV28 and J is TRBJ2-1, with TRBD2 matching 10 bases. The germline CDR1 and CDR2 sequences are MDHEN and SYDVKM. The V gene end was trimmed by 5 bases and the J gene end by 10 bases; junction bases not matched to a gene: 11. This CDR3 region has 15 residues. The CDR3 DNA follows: TGTGCCAGCAGTCAAAGCGGGAGGGCCTTATGGGAGCAGTTCTTC. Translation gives CASSQSGRALWEQFF. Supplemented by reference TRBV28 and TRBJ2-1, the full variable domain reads DVKVTQSSRYLVKRTGEKVFLECVQDMDHENMFWYRQDPGLGLRLIYFSYDVKMKEKGDIPEGYSVSREKKERFSLILESASTNQTSMYLCASSQSGRALWEQFFGPGTRLTVL.

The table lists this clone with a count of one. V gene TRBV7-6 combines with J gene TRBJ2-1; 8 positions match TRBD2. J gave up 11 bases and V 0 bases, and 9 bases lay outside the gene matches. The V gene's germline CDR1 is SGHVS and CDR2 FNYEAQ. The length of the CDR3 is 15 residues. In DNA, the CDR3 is TGTGCCAGCAGCTTAGCTAGCGGGGTAAATGAGAAGCAGTTCTTC. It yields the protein CASSLASGVNEKQFF.

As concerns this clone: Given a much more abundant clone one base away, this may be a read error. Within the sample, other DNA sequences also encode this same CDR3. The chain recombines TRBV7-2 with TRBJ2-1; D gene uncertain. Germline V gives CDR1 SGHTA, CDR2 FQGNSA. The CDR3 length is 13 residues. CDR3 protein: CASSLGSFNEQFF. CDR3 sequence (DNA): TGCGCCAGCAGCTTAGGCAGTTTCAATGAGCAGTTCTTC.

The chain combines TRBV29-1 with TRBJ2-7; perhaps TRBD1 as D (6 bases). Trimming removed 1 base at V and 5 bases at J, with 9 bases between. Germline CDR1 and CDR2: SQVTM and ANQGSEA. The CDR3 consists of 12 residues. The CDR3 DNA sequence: TGCAGCGTTGAAGGACAGGCAGACGAGCAGTACTTC. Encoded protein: CSVEGQADEQYF.

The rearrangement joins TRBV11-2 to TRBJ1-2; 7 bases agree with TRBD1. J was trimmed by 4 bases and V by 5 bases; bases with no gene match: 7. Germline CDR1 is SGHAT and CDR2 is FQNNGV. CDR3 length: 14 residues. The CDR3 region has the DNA TGTGCCAGCAGCGTTACGGGACAGATCTATGGCTACACCTTC. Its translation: CASSVTGQIYGYTF.

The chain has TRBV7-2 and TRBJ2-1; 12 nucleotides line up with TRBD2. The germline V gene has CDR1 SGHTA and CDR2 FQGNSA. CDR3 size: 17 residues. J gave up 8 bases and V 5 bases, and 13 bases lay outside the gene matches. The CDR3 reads CASSTGLAGSFRDEQFF. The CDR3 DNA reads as TGTGCCAGCAGCACGGGACTAGCGGGTTCCTTTAGGGATGAGCAGTTCTTC.

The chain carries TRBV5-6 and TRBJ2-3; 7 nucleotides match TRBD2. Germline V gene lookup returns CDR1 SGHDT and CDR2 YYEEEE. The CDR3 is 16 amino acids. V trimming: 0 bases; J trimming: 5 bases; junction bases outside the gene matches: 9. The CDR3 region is CASSLVAYPGGDTQYF. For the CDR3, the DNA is TGTGCCAGCAGCTTGGTTGCGTACCCGGGGGGAGATACGCAGTATTTT.

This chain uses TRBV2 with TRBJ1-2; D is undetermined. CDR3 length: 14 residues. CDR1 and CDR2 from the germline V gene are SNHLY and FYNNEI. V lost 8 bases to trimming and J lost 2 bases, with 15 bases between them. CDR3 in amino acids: CASRGDKDNYGYTF. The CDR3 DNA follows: TGTGCCAGCCGAGGAGACAAGGACAACTATGGCTACACCTTC.

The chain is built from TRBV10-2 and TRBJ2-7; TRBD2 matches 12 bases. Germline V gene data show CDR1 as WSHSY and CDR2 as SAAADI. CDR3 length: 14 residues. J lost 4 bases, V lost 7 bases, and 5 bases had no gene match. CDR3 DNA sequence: TGCGCCAGCACCCTAGCGGGAGGGGGGTACGAGCAGTACTTC. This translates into CASTLAGGGYEQYF.

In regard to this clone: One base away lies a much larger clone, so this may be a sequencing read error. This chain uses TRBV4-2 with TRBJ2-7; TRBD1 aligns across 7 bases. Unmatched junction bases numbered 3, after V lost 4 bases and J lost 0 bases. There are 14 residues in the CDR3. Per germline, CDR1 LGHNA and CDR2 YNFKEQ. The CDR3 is CASSLRDSSYEQYF. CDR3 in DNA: TGTGCCAGCAGCCTACGGGACAGCTCCTACGAGCAGTACTTC.

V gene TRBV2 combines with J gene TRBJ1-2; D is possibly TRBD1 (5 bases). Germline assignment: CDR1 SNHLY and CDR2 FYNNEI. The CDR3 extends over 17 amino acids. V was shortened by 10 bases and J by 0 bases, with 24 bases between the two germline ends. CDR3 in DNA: TGTGCCACCCCAACGGGACGGCGAACAAGTTCTAACTATGGCTACACCTTC. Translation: CATPTGRRTSSNYGYTF.

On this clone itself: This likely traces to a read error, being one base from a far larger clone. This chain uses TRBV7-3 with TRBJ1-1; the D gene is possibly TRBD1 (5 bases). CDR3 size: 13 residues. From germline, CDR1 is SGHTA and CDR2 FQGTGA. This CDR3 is CASSPTRGTEGFF. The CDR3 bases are TGTGCCAGCAGCCCTACAAGGGGCACTGAAGGTTTCTTT.

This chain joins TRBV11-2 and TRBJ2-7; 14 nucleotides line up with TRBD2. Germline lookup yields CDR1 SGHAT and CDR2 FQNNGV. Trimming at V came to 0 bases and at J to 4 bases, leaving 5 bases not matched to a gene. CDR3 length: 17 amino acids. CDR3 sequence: CASSLEPGLAGVYEQYF. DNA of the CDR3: TGTGCCAGCAGCTTAGAACCGGGACTAGCGGGAGTTTACGAGCAGTACTTC.

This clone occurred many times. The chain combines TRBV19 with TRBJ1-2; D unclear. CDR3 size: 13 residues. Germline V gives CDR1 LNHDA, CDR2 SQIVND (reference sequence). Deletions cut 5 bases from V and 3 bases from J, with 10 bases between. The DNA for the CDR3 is TGTGCCAGTAGTCTCCAACGGGACTATGGCTACACCTTC. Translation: CASSLQRDYGYTF.